This is a list of T cell receptor beta chains from one sample in a study of OX40 agonist ivuxolimab in advanced cancers. Profiling relied on immunoSEQ multiplex PCR, and the TCRdb table lists in-frame clones only, not all of them. The sample records about 64,000 clones, approximately 80% being singletons. The starting material was CD4+ or CD8+ T cells sorted from blood, obtained in a trial of the OX40 agonist ivuxolimab. These receptors were taken from an adult with an advanced solid tumor such as melanoma, head and neck, liver or kidney cancer. CDR3s include the opening cysteine and the closing phenylalanine or tryptophan. D genes are given only for firm matches. A row's size may be missing; if present it is once, few, many or a size class.

D	V	J	size	CDR3	DNA
TRBD2	TRBV2	TRBJ2-1	.	CASSRLAGGPHEQFF	TGTGCCAGCAGCCGACTAGCGGGGGGTCCTCATGAGCAGTTCTTC
.	TRBV19	TRBJ2-6	.	CASSIPLRLISGANVLTF	TGTGCCAGTAGTATACCTTTGAGGTTGATCTCTGGGGCCAACGTCCTGACTTTC
TRBD1	TRBV6-1	TRBJ2-5	.	CASSRDRGWGTQYF	TGTGCCAGCAGCCGGGACAGGGGCTGGGGGACCCAGTACTTC
TRBD2	TRBV6-5	TRBJ2-3	.	CASSEAGGYTDTQYF	TGTGCCAGCTCCGAAGCGGGAGGGTACACAGATACGCAGTATTTT
TRBD1	TRBV7-2	TRBJ2-7	.	CASSLNRGLEQYF	TGTGCCAGCAGCTTAAACAGGGGCCTCGAGCAGTACTTC
.	TRBV7-9	TRBJ1-2	.	CASSLVAQGLGGYTF	TGTGCCAGCAGCTTAGTAGCACAGGGCCTGGGAGGCTACACCTTC
.	TRBV2	TRBJ1-1	.	CASSGDTEAFF	TGTGCCAGCAGTGGCGATACTGAAGCTTTCTTT
.	TRBV10-3	TRBJ1-1	.	CAISVEGTEAFF	TGTGCCATCTCCGTTGAGGGTACTGAAGCTTTCTTT
TRBD2	TRBV18	TRBJ2-3	once	CASSPGLAGSTDTQYF	TGTGCCAGCTCACCTGGACTAGCGGGAAGCACAGATACGCAGTATTTT
.	TRBV5-1	TRBJ2-2	.	CASSFDPTNTGELFF	TGCGCCAGCAGCTTTGACCCTACGAACACCGGGGAGCTGTTTTTT
TRBD1	TRBV7-8	TRBJ1-1	few	CASSLGGGQGMNTEAFF	TGTGCCAGCAGCTTAGGTGGGGGACAGGGGATGAACACTGAAGCTTTCTTT
.	TRBV2	TRBJ1-2	.	CASNWDTNGGYTF	TGTGCCAGCAACTGGGACACCAACGGTGGCTACACCTTC
TRBD1	TRBV4-1	TRBJ1-2	.	CASSHADRDLNYGYTF	TGCGCCAGCAGCCATGCGGACAGGGACCTAAACTATGGCTACACCTTC
.	TRBV7-2	TRBJ2-1	.	CASSFLQGSLNEQFF	TGTGCCAGCAGCTTCCTACAGGGAAGTTTAAATGAGCAGTTCTTC
.	TRBV10-1	TRBJ2-1	.	CASRGHTPPGELYNEQFF	TGCGCCAGCAGGGGACACACACCCCCCGGTGAGCTATACAATGAGCAGTTCTTC
.	TRBV5-5	TRBJ1-4	.	CASSLNPADEKLFF	TGTGCCAGCAGCTTAAATCCGGCGGATGAAAAACTGTTTTTT
.	TRBV27	TRBJ2-5	.	CASSLESAETQYF	TGTGCCAGCAGCCTCGAAAGCGCAGAGACCCAGTACTTC
TRBD1	TRBV14	TRBJ1-6	.	CASSQKAGGNSPLHF	TGTGCCAGCAGCCAAAAGGCAGGGGGAAATTCACCCCTCCACTTT
TRBD2	TRBV29-1	TRBJ2-5	.	CSGSGAGDETQYF	TGCAGCGGGAGCGGAGCGGGAGATGAGACCCAGTACTTC
.	TRBV6-6	TRBJ2-7	.	CASRAKGVTYEQYF	TGTGCCAGCAGAGCGAAGGGGGTAACCTACGAGCAGTACTTC
TRBD2	TRBV19	TRBJ2-5	.	CASSTPGLAGGNQETQYF	TGTGCCAGTAGTACTCCGGGACTAGCGGGGGGAAACCAAGAGACCCAGTACTTC
.	TRBV20-1	TRBJ2-5	.	CSARDRPDQYF	TGCAGTGCTAGAGATAGGCCGGACCAGTACTTC
TRBD1	TRBV19	TRBJ1-4	.	CASSIGGQGEGEKLFF	TGTGCCAGTAGTATTGGGGGACAGGGCGAGGGTGAAAAACTGTTTTTT
.	TRBV28	TRBJ2-5	.	CASSGILGTQETQYF	TGTGCCAGCAGCGGAATACTAGGGACGCAAGAGACCCAGTACTTC
.	TRBV7-9	TRBJ2-7	.	CASSLGWTTSEKRGYEQYF	TGTGCCAGCAGCTTAGGTTGGACCACTTCCGAAAAACGGGGTTACGAGCAGTACTTC
.	TRBV7-5	TRBJ2-4	.	CVRGKGRSKNIQYF	TGTGTCAGAGGTAAGGGACGGTCCAAAAACATTCAGTACTTC
.	TRBV2	TRBJ1-1	.	CASGQQGVSTEAFF	TGTGCCAGCGGTCAACAGGGAGTTAGCACTGAAGCTTTCTTT
.	TRBV11-3	TRBJ1-2	.	CASSLFRDNYGYTF	TGTGCCAGCAGCTTATTCAGGGATAACTATGGCTACACCTTC
.	TRBV5-8	TRBJ1-4	few	CASSLGRAPRDEKLFF	TGTGCCAGCAGCTTGGGGAGGGCCCCACGGGATGAAAAACTGTTTTTT
.	TRBV19	TRBJ2-5	.	CASSIRETQYF	TGTGCCAGTAGTATCCGAGAGACCCAGTACTTC
.	TRBV5-1	TRBJ2-2	.	CASSLDGGELFF	TGCGCCAGCAGCTTGGACGGGGGGGAGCTGTTTTTT
.	TRBV4-2	TRBJ1-2	.	CASSPPRSQGNYGYTF	TGTGCCAGCAGCCCCCCCCGAAGCCAAGGAAACTATGGCTACACCTTC
TRBD1	TRBV30	TRBJ1-5	.	CAWSPERDRGRVGNQPQHF	TGTGCCTGGAGTCCAGAGCGGGACAGGGGAAGGGTAGGCAATCAGCCCCAGCATTTT
TRBD2	TRBV18	TRBJ2-2	.	CASSPPSSGRNGELFF	TGTGCCAGCTCACCACCGTCTAGCGGGAGGAACGGGGAGCTGTTTTTT
.	TRBV7-2	TRBJ2-3	.	CASSPRGKGDTQYF	TGTGCCAGCAGCCCCCGGGGAAAAGGAGATACGCAGTATTTT
TRBD2	TRBV4-2	TRBJ2-6	few	CASSQDGSGSSGANVLTF	TGTGCCAGCAGCCAAGATGGTAGCGGGAGCTCTGGGGCCAACGTCCTGACTTTC
.	TRBV20-1	TRBJ2-1	few	CSARLENEQFF	TGCAGTGCTAGACTAGAGAATGAGCAGTTCTTC
TRBD2	TRBV5-1	TRBJ2-5	.	CASSPTSGGGETQYF	TGCGCCAGCAGCCCAACTAGCGGGGGAGGGGAGACCCAGTACTTC
.	TRBV6-1	TRBJ1-2	.	CASSDSANYGYTF	TGTGCCAGCAGTGATTCGGCTAACTATGGCTACACCTTC
TRBD1	TRBV5-1	TRBJ1-6	.	CASSGGTGDRNSPLHF	TGCGCCAGCAGCGGAGGGACAGGGGATCGTAATTCACCCCTCCACTTT
.	TRBV25-1	TRBJ1-6	.	CASSVLGPANSPLHF	TGTGCCAGCAGTGTGCTGGGCCCAGCTAATTCACCCCTCCACTTT